These 9 T cell receptor beta chains were sequenced from one sample in a study of T cell repertoires in cytomegalovirus infection. Via MiXCR, TCRdb re-called the reads, giving one row per CDR3 protein. The sample holds fewer than 200,000 distinct CDR3 sequences; roughly 14% are singletons and the top ten take 27%. The sequencing input was PBMCs. The source is a human donor in good health (CMV status not recorded). Some clones in this sample may be carry-over from other donors' samples.

In DNA, the CDR3 is TGTGCCAGCAGTTTGACTCCTACCTACGAGCAGTACTTC. This translates into CASSLTPTYEQYF. The chain carries TRBV2 and TRBJ2-7; D is uncertain. Per germline, CDR1 SNHLY and CDR2 FYNNEI. CDR3 size: 13 residues. Trimming took off 5 bases at V and 2 bases at J, with 10 bases between the two ends.

This chain links TRBV12-5 with TRBJ2-1; maybe TRBD2 (7 bases). The V gene lost 2 bases and the J gene lost 5 bases, with 16 bases spanning the gap. Germline V gene sequence: CDR1 LGHNT, CDR2 FRNRAP. The CDR3 is 16 amino acids. DNA of the CDR3: TGTGCTAGTGGTTTGACCCCGGGGGGCCGGGACAATGAGCAGTTCTTC. As protein: CASGLTPGGRDNEQFF.

This clonotype occurred a few times. This rearrangement joins TRBV28 to TRBJ1-3; D ambiguous. Germline loops: CDR1 MDHEN, CDR2 SYDVKM. This CDR3 contains 14 residues. The V end was cut by 1 base, the J end by 0 bases, with 4 bases between. The CDR3: CASSLFGSGNTIYF. Here the CDR3 DNA reads TGTGCCAGCAGTTTATTTGGCTCTGGAAACACCATATATTTT. The whole variable domain, filled in from reference TRBV28 and TRBJ1-3, reads DVKVTQSSRYLVKRTGEKVFLECVQDMDHENMFWYRQDPGLGLRLIYFSYDVKMKEKGDIPEGYSVSREKKERFSLILESASTNQTSMYLCASSLFGSGNTIYFGEGSWLTVV.

This clonotype turned up a few times. The CDR3 coding sequence is TGCAGTGCTAGCAAGGGAGAGAGTGAGCAGTTCTTC. Amino acid sequence: CSASKGESEQFF. V is TRBV20-1 and J is TRBJ2-1, with D perhaps matching TRBD2 (5 bases). The length of the CDR3 is 12 residues. Deletions cut 3 bases from V and 9 bases from J, with 12 bases between. Germline V lookup: CDR1 DFQATT, CDR2 SNEGSKA (reference sequence).

There are many counts of this clonotype. The gene calls are TRBV14 and TRBJ2-5; D may be TRBD1 or TRBD2 (5 bases each). The CDR3 is made up of 15 amino acids. Per germline, CDR1 SGHDN and CDR2 FVKESK. With 3 bases removed from V and 1 base from J, the gap between germline ends came to 12 bases. DNA of the CDR3: TGTGCCAGCAGCCATCTTCCGGGACGCCAAGAGACCCAGTACTTC. This translates into CASSHLPGRQETQYF.

This clonotype was detected many times. The chain couples TRBV11-2 to TRBJ2-7, with TRBD1 matching over 8 bases. Germline CDR1 SGHAT, CDR2 FQNNGV. CDR3 length equals 14 residues. V lost 0 bases and J lost 6; bases outside the gene matches: 4. The chain's CDR3 is CASSLDPTGAEQYF. The DNA of the CDR3 is TGTGCCAGCAGCTTAGATCCGACAGGGGCCGAGCAGTACTTC. The whole variable domain, remainder taken from reference TRBV11-2 and TRBJ2-7, is EAGVAQSPRYKIIEKRQSVAFWCNPISGHATLYWYQQILGQGPKLLIQFQNNGVVDDSQLPKDRFSAERLKGVDSTLKIQPAKLEDSAVYLCASSLDPTGAEQYFGPGTRLTVT.

The chain uses TRBV11-1 and TRBJ2-3; D ambiguous. Germline CDR1 and CDR2: SGHAT and FQDESV (reference sequence). The CDR3 length is 14 residues. The V and J ends lost 8 bases and 6 bases respectively, with 18 bases between them. CDR3 sequence reads: CASGSGLGLDTQYF. The CDR3 bases are TGTGCCAGCGGATCCGGGCTTGGCTTGGATACGCAGTATTTT. Based on the CDR3 plus reference TRBV11-1 and TRBJ2-3, the full variable domain is EAEVAQSPRYKITEKSQAVAFWCDPISGHATLYWYRQILGQGPELLVQFQDESVVDDSQLPKDRFSAERLKGVDSTLKIQPAELGDSAMYLCASGSGLGLDTQYFGPGTRLTVL.

This clonotype was counted between two and nine times. DNA for the CDR3: TGTGCCAGCAGTTTCCGACTAGCGCCGATCAGCTCCTACGAGCAGTACTTC. It codes for CASSFRLAPISSYEQYF. V gene TRBV28 combines with J gene TRBJ2-7, with 8 bases matching TRBD2. Losses at the gene ends were 3 bases for V and 0 bases for J; bases not matched to a gene: 10. This CDR3 contains 17 residues. Germline V gene data show CDR1 as MDHEN and CDR2 as SYDVKM.

The chain uses TRBV7-2 and TRBJ1-1, with 9 positions matching TRBD1. Germline loops: CDR1 SGHTA, CDR2 FQGNSA. V shed 3 bases and J 10 bases; nucleotides not matched to a gene: 0. CDR3 size: 11 residues. The CDR3 nucleotides read TGTGCCAGCAGCTTGGACAGGGGAGCTTTCTTT. Amino acid sequence: CASSLDRGAFF.